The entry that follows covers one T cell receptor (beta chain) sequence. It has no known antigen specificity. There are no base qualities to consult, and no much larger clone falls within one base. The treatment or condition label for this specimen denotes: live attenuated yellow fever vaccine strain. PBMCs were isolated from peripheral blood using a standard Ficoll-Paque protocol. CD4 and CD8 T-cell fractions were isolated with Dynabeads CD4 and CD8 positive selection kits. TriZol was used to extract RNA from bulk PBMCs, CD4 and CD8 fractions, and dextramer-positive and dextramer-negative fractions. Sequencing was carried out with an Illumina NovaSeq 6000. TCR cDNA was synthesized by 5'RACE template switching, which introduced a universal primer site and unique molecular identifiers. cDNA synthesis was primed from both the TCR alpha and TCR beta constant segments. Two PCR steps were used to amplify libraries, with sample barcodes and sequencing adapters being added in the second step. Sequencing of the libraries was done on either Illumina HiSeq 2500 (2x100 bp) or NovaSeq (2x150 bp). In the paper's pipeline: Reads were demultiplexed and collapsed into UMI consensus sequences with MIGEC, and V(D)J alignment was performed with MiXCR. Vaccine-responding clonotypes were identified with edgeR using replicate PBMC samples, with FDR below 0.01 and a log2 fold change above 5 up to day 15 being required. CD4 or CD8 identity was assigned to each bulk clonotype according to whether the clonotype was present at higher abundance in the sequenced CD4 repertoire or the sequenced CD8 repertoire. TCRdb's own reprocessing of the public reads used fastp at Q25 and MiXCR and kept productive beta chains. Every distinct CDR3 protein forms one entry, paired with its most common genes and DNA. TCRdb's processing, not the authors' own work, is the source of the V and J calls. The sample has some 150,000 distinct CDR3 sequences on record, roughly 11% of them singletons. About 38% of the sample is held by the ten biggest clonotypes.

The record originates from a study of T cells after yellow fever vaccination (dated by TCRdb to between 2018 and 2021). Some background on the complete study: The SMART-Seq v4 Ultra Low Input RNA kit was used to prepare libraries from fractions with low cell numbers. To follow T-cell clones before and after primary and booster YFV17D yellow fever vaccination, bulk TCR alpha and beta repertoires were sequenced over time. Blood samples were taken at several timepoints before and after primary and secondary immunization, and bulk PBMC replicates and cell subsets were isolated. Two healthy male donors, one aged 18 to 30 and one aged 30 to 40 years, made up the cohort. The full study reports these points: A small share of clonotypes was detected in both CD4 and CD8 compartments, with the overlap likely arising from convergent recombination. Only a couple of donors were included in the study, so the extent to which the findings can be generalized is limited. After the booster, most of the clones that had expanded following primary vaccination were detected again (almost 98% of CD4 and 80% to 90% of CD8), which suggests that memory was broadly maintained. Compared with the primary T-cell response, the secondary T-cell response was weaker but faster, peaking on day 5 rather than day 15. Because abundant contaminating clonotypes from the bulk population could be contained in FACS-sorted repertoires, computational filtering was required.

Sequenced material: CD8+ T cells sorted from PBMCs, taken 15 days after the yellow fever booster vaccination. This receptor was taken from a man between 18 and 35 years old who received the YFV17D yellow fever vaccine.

The DNA reads as follows: TGTGCCAGCAATGGATACCAAGAGACCCAGTACTTC. Translated, it gives CASNGYQETQYF. The rearrangement combines TRBV6-6 with TRBJ2-5, with no D gene named confidently. For CDR1 and CDR2, the germline V gene (reference sequence) lists MNHNY and SVGAGI. The CDR3 starts with the cysteine, ends with the phenylalanine, and has 12 residues. The entry retains the CDR3 DNA only, 36 bases that are in frame from base 1. Cut back by 7 bases and 0 bases, the V and J ends lie 6 bases apart.